These 21 T cell receptor beta chains share one sample of origin, sequenced in a study of OX40 agonist ivuxolimab in advanced cancers. Here immunoSEQ multiplex PCR was the method, and the copy in TCRdb shows in-frame clones only, minus some. Among about 48,000 clones listed, approximately 90% were seen once. This sample comprised CD4+ or CD8+ T cells sorted from blood, obtained in a trial of the OX40 agonist ivuxolimab. The source is an adult with an advanced solid tumor such as melanoma, head and neck, liver or kidney cancer.

The CDR3 sequence: CASSARQGVDTQYF. The CDR3, as DNA: TGTGCCAGCAGCGCAAGACAGGGAGTAGATACGCAGTATTTT. The gene calls are TRBV7-6 and TRBJ2-3, with 7 bases matching TRBD1. The germline CDR1 and CDR2 sequences are SGHVS and FNYEAQ. The CDR3 consists of 14 residues. Losses at the gene ends were 5 bases for V and 5 bases for J; bases not matched to a gene: 7.

The J gene is TRBJ2-4, the V gene TRBV5-5; 7 bases match TRBD2. The germline gives CDR1 SGHKS, CDR2 YYEKEE (reference sequence). V trimming: 2 bases; J trimming: 6 bases; junction bases outside the gene matches: 8. CDR3 length: 15 amino acids. Here the CDR3 DNA reads TGTGCCAGCAGCTTATGGGAGGGGCCCGGAAACATTCAGTACTTC. As protein: CASSLWEGPGNIQYF.

The rearrangement joins TRBV30 to TRBJ2-7; D call uncertain. In germline, CDR1 is GTSNPN, CDR2 SVGIG (reference sequence). This CDR3 has 13 residues. V dropped 1 base and J dropped 1 base, with 8 bases sitting between them. CDR3 sequence (DNA): TGTGCCTGGAGTGGTGTGCTGTCCTACGAGCAGTACTTC. This codes for CAWSGVLSYEQYF.

The V gene is TRBV9, the J gene TRBJ1-4, with D uncertain. The CDR3 consists of 14 residues. Trimming took 4 bases from V and 8 from J, leaving 15 bases between them. Germline lookup yields CDR1 SGDLS and CDR2 YYNGEE. CDR3: CASSPRLRGEKLFF. The CDR3 DNA sequence: TGTGCCAGCAGCCCAAGGTTGCGGGGAGAAAAACTGTTTTTT.

The chain joins TRBV10-1 to TRBJ2-3, with TRBD1 as a possible D gene (5 bases). Trimming cost V 1 base and J 5 bases, with 10 bases left between them. Germline lookup yields CDR1 WNHNN and CDR2 SYGVQD (reference sequence). The CDR3 sequence is 14 residues long. The CDR3 DNA sequence: TGCGCCAGCAGTGAGTACGGGCAGGGAGATACGCAGTATTTT. This encodes CASSEYGQGDTQYF.

This chain links TRBV11-2 with TRBJ2-3; D gene uncertain. The CDR3 runs to 12 residues. Germline assignment: CDR1 SGHAT and CDR2 FQNNGV. The V gene lost 1 base and the J gene lost 6 bases, with 5 bases spanning the gap. The chain's CDR3 is CASSLAADTQYF. CDR3 sequence (DNA): TGTGCCAGCAGCTTAGCAGCCGATACGCAGTATTTT.

This clone was detected once. J is TRBJ2-7 and V is TRBV30; TRBD2 agrees at 9 bases. The CDR3 is 15 residues long. Germline CDR1 and CDR2: GTSNPN and SVGIG (reference sequence). J lost 3 bases, V lost 3 bases, and 9 bases had no gene match. The CDR3 region is CAWRRPSGDNYEQYF. DNA of the CDR3: TGTGCCTGGAGAAGGCCTAGCGGGGACAACTACGAGCAGTACTTC.

The rearrangement uses TRBV30 and TRBJ2-1, with TRBD2 identical over 11 bases. The CDR3 runs 14 residues. V dropped 3 bases and J dropped 6; count of bases not matched to a gene: 4. The V gene's germline CDR1 is GTSNPN and CDR2 SVGIG (reference sequence). The CDR3 sequence: CAWSASGGTNEQFF. The CDR3 nucleotides read TGTGCCTGGAGCGCTAGCGGGGGGACCAATGAGCAGTTCTTC.

J is TRBJ1-5 and V is TRBV9, with unresolved D. The CDR3 loop spans 15 amino acids. The germline V gene has CDR1 SGDLS and CDR2 YYNGEE. V lost 0 bases and J 2 bases, leaving 9 bases between the germline ends. The CDR3 protein is CASSVGESGNQPQHF. The CDR3 nucleotides are TGTGCCAGCAGCGTAGGAGAAAGTGGCAATCAGCCCCAGCATTTT.

The chain joins TRBV9 to TRBJ1-4; D is undetermined. CDR3 length equals 16 residues. V was cut by 4 bases and J by 0 bases, with 13 bases left in between. In germline, CDR1 is SGDLS, CDR2 YYNGEE. CDR3 sequence: CASSPHSSTTNEKLFF. In DNA form, the CDR3 reads TGTGCCAGCAGCCCCCATTCGAGCACAACTAATGAAAAACTGTTTTTT.

The V gene is TRBV9, the J gene TRBJ2-7, with 8 bases identical to TRBD2. Per the germline V gene, CDR1 is SGDLS and CDR2 is YYNGEE. Losses at the gene ends were 3 bases for V and 0 bases for J; bases not matched to a gene: 2. The CDR3 covers 14 residues. CDR3 DNA sequence: TGTGCCAGCAGCGGCGGGGGGCCCTCCTACGAGCAGTACTTC. Amino acid sequence: CASSGGGPSYEQYF.

This clone was seen once. The V gene is TRBV6-1, the J gene TRBJ2-7, with a weak D call TRBD1 (6 bases). CDR1 MNHNS and CDR2 SASEGT come from the germline V gene. The CDR3 contains 15 residues. V was shortened by 1 base and J by 4 bases, with 14 bases between the two germline ends. CDR3 loop: CASSEEPGAVYEQYF. CDR3 bases: TGTGCCAGCAGTGAAGAACCAGGGGCGGTTTACGAGCAGTACTTC.

The chain links TRBV27 to TRBJ1-6; the D gene is possibly TRBD1 (5 bases). Trimming pared 7 bases from V and 9 bases from J, leaving 25 bases between. Per germline, CDR1 MNHEY and CDR2 SMNVEV (reference sequence). The length of the CDR3 is 17 residues. CDR3 in amino acids: CASTNMGRRDFLSPLHF. The CDR3 region has the DNA TGTGCCAGCACCAACATGGGACGACGAGATTTCCTTTCACCCCTCCACTTT.

This rearrangement joins TRBV6-5 to TRBJ2-7; the D is unclear. The CDR3 totals 15 residues. Germline assignment: CDR1 MNHEY and CDR2 SVGAGI. Trimming cost V 0 bases and J 3 bases, with 12 bases left between them. The CDR3 DNA sequence: TGTGCCAGCAGTTACTCAGATCGGGCCAACTACGAGCAGTACTTC. As protein: CASSYSDRANYEQYF.

The rearrangement uses TRBV6-6 and TRBJ1-4; D not resolved. V was cut by 1 base and J by 0 bases, with 6 bases left in between. The CDR3 spans 15 residues. CDR1 is MNHNY and CDR2 is SVGAGI in the germline V gene (reference sequence). As DNA, the CDR3 is TGTGCCAGCAGTTACTTGGATTCAACTAATGAAAAACTGTTTTTT. Translation gives CASSYLDSTNEKLFF.

The genes are TRBV7-9 and TRBJ2-5; TRBD2 matches 7 bases. The CDR3 has 14 amino acids. Germline-derived CDR1 and CDR2 are SEHNR and FQNEAQ (reference sequence). The junction had 9 bases not matched to a gene; V was cut back by 6 bases and J by 5 bases. CDR3 nucleotide sequence: TGTGCCAGCAGGGGGGAGGGGCCCCGGGAGACCCAGTACTTC. Its protein is CASRGEGPRETQYF.

The V gene is TRBV30, the J gene TRBJ1-1; D remains ambiguous. Looked up from germline, CDR1 is GTSNPN and CDR2 is SVGIG (reference sequence). Trimming removed 4 bases at V and 6 bases at J, with 9 bases between. The CDR3 extends over 11 amino acids. The CDR3 loop is CAWKTGSEAFF. CDR3 nucleotide sequence: TGTGCCTGGAAAACGGGTTCTGAAGCTTTCTTT.

J is TRBJ2-2 and V is TRBV7-8, with 8 nucleotides matching TRBD1. J gave up 7 bases and V 6 bases, and 10 bases lay outside the gene matches. This CDR3 has 15 amino acids. CDR1 SGHVS and CDR2 FQNEAQ come from the germline V gene. CDR3 in amino acids: CASRSSGGAFGELFF. CDR3 nucleotides: TGTGCCAGCAGATCCTCAGGGGGCGCATTCGGGGAGCTGTTTTTT. The complete variable domain, with remaining parts taken from reference TRBV7-8 and TRBJ2-2, reads GAGVSQSPRYKVAKRGQDVALRCDPISGHVSLFWYQQALGQGPEFLTYFQNEAQLDKSGLPSDRFFAERPEGSVSTLKIQRTQQEDSAVYLCASRSSGGAFGELFFGEGSRLTVL.

This clone occurred a few times. This chain joins TRBV28 and TRBJ2-1, with D hard to call. The ends were cut back, 5 bases at V and 10 bases at J, with 15 bases in the middle. Germline V gene data show CDR1 as MDHEN and CDR2 as SYDVKM. The CDR3 extends over 13 amino acids. Here the CDR3 DNA reads TGTGCCAGCAGTCCCGACCTTTGGCAGGAGCAGTTCTTC. Encoded protein: CASSPDLWQEQFF.

The chain has TRBV4-1 and TRBJ2-7; D may be TRBD2 (7 bases). V lost 0 bases to trimming and J lost 4 bases, with 19 bases between them. This CDR3 has 17 amino acids. The V gene's germline CDR1 is MGHRA and CDR2 YSYEKL. The CDR3 loop reads CASSQDSTGGGTYEQYF. The CDR3 DNA reads as TGCGCCAGCAGCCAAGATTCTACGGGCGGGGGCACGTACGAGCAGTACTTC.

The chain links TRBV4-3 to TRBJ2-1; D unresolved. The V gene's germline CDR1 is LGHNA and CDR2 YSLEER. Trimming removed 1 base from V and 3 bases from J, with 16 bases in between. The CDR3 is 17 residues long. The CDR3 here is CASSQGSGEKGYNEQFF. In nucleotides, the CDR3 is TGCGCCAGCAGCCAAGGGTCCGGAGAGAAGGGCTACAATGAGCAGTTCTTC.